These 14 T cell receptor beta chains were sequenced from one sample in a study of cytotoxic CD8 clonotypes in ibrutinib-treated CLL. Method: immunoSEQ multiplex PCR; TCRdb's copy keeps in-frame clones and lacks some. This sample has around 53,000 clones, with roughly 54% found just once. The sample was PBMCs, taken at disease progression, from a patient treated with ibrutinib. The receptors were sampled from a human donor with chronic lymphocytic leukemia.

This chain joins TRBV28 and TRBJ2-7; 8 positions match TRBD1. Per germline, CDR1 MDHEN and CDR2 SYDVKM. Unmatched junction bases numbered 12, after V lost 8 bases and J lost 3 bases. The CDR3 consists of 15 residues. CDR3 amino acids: CASRRTPGTGYEQYF. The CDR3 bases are TGTGCCAGCCGCCGAACCCCGGGGACAGGCTACGAGCAGTACTTC.

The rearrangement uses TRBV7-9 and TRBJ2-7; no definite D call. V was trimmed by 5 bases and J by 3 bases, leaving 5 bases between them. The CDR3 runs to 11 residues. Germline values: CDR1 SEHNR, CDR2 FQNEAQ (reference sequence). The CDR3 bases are TGTGCCAGCAGCCGGGTCTACGAGCAGTACTTC. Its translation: CASSRVYEQYF.

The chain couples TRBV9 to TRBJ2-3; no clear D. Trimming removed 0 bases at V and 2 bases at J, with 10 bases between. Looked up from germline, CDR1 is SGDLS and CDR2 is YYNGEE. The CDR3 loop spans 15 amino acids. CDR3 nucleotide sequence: TGTGCCAGCAGCGTAGCTGGTCCTAACACAGATACGCAGTATTTT. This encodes CASSVAGPNTDTQYF.

Here the CDR3 reads CATCGPYYEQYF. The CDR3 DNA reads as TGTGCCACCTGCGGCCCTTACTACGAGCAGTACTTC. The rearrangement uses TRBV28 and TRBJ2-7; D gene uncertain. V lost 10 bases, J lost 3 bases, and 13 bases lay in between. Germline CDR1 MDHEN, CDR2 SYDVKM. The CDR3 is 12 residues long.

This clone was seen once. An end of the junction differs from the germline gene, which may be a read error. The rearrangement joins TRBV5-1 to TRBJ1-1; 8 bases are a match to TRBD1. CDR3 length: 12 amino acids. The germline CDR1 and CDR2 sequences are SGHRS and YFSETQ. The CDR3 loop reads CASSEGTGLFRF. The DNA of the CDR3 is TGCGCCAGCAGCGAAGGGACAGGTCTGTTCCGATTT. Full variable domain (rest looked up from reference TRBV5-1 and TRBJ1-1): KAGVTQTPRYLIKTRGQQVTLSCSPISGHRSVSWYQQTPGQGLQFLFEYFSETQRNKGNFPGRFSGRQFSNSRSEMNVSTLELGDSALYLCASSEGTGLFRFGQGTRLTVV.

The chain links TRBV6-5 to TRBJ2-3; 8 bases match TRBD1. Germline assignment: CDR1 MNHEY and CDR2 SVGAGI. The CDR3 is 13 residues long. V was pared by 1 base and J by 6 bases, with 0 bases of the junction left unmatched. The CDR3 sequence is CASSYYRGDTQYF. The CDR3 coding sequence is TGTGCCAGCAGTTACTACAGGGGGGATACGCAGTATTTT.

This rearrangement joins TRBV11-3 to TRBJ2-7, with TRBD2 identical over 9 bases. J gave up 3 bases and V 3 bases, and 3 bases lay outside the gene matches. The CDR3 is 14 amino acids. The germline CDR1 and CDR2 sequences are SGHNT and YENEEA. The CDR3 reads CASSLTSGDYEQYF. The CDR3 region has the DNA TGTGCCAGCAGCTTGACTAGCGGAGACTACGAGCAGTACTTC.

CDR3 protein: CAIRQGVASTEAFF. For the CDR3, the DNA is TGTGCCATCAGACAGGGAGTGGCGAGCACTGAAGCTTTCTTT. The chain carries TRBV10-3 and TRBJ1-1; a possible D gene is TRBD1 (6 bases). CDR1 is ENHRY and CDR2 is SYGVKD in the germline V gene. Trimming stripped 6 bases from V and 4 bases from J, with 15 bases between. The length of the CDR3 is 14 residues.

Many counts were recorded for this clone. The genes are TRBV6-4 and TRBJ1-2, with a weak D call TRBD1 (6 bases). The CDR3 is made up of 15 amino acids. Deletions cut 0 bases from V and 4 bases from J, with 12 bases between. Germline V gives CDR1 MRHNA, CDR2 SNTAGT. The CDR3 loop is CASSDSGGLGYGYTF. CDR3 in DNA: TGTGCCAGCAGTGACTCTGGGGGCTTAGGCTATGGCTACACCTTC.

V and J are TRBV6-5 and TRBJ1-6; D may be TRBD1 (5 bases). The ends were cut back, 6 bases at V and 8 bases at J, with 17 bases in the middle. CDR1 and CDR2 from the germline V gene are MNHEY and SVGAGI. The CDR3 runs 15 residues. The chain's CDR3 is CASRTGGGLDSPLHF. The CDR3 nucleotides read TGTGCCAGCAGGACCGGGGGAGGGTTGGATTCACCCCTCCACTTT.

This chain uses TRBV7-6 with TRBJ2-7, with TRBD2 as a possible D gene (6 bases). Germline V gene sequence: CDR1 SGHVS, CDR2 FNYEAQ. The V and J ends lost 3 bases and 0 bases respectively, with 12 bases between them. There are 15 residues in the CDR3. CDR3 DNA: TGTGCCAGCAGCTTGACCGGCGGGGCCTCCTACGAGCAGTACTTC. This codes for CASSLTGGASYEQYF.

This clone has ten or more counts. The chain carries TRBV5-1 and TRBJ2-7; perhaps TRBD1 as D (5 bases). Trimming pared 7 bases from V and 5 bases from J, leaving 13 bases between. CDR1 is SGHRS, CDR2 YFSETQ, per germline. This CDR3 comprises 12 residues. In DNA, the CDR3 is TGCGCCAGCCGCAGGGCGATGGACGAGCAGTACTTC. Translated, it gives CASRRAMDEQYF.

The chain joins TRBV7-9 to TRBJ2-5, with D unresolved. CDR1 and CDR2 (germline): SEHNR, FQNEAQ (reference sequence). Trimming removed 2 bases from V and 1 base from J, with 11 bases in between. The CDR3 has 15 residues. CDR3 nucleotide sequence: TGTGCCAGCAGCTTATCATCCAGACTCCAAGAGACCCAGTACTTC. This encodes CASSLSSRLQETQYF.

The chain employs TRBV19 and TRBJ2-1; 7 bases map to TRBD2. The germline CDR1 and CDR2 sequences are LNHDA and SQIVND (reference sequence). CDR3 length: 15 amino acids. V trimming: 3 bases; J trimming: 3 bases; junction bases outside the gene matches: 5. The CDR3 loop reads CASSIEAGHYNEQFF. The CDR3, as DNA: TGTGCCAGTAGTATTGAAGCGGGGCACTACAATGAGCAGTTCTTC.